The sequence of this TCR beta chain was determined in a study of blood T cell repertoires in COVID-19. Study in general: Italy, Spain and the United States were the sources of the convalescent and acute COVID-19 samples. Sources were T cells, B-cell-depleted T cells, or PBMCs; the material itself was cDNA or gDNA.

Germline-derived CDR1 and CDR2 are MNHEY and SVGAGI. V trimming: 6 bases; J trimming: 7 bases; junction bases outside the gene matches: 8. CDR3 length: 14 amino acids. The table came from immunoSEQ multiplex PCR; TCRdb's copy has only in-frame clones and leaves some out. This sample has about 60,000 clones, with around 85% found just once. V is TRBV6-5 and J is TRBJ1-2; 10 nucleotides agree with TRBD1. The material sequenced was peripheral blood. This clonotype originated in a human donor in a cohort sampled during active COVID-19. The CDR3 coding sequence is TGTGCCAGCAGGGGTGGGACAGGGGACGCTGGCTACACCTTC. Protein sequence: CASRGGTGDAGYTF.